The 10 T cell receptor beta chains below all came from one sample that was sequenced in a study of OX40 agonist ivuxolimab in advanced cancers. Profiling relied on immunoSEQ multiplex PCR, and the TCRdb table lists in-frame clones only, not all of them. Of 76,000 or so clones listed, over 75% are singletons. The sample in question was CD4+ or CD8+ T cells sorted from blood, obtained in a trial of the OX40 agonist ivuxolimab. Receptors were obtained from an adult with an advanced solid tumor such as melanoma, head and neck, liver or kidney cancer.

The J gene is TRBJ2-5, the V gene TRBV19, with 10 bases fitting TRBD2. CDR1 is LNHDA, CDR2 SQIVND, per germline (reference sequence). Unmatched junction bases numbered 14, after V lost 6 bases and J lost 1 base. The CDR3 sequence is 18 residues long. CDR3 nucleotides: TGTGCCAGTAGCAAGACTCCGGGACTAGCGTACTTCCAAGAGACCCAGTACTTC. The encoded protein is CASSKTPGLAYFQETQYF.

The CDR3 DNA sequence: TGTGCCAGCAGCTCGAAACCCGGGACGGGGGAAAACATTCAGTACTTC. Encoded protein: CASSSKPGTGENIQYF. The chain joins TRBV7-8 to TRBJ2-4, with TRBD2 as a possible D gene (6 bases). With 4 bases removed from V and 5 bases from J, the gap between germline ends came to 18 bases. The CDR3 loop spans 16 amino acids. Per germline, CDR1 SGHVS and CDR2 FQNEAQ.

The chain uses TRBV23-1 and TRBJ1-4; D unresolved. TRBV23-1 is an ORF, and what it does is uncertain. CDR3 length: 14 amino acids. Trimming removed 4 bases from V and 4 bases from J, with 10 bases in between. In nucleotides, the CDR3 is TGCGCCAGCAGTCGAGCCCTTCTTAATGAAAAACTGTTTTTT. Translated, it gives CASSRALLNEKLFF.

The chain combines TRBV5-1 with TRBJ2-1, with 9 bases aligning to TRBD2. Losses at the gene ends were 4 bases for V and 6 bases for J; bases not matched to a gene: 8. From germline, CDR1 is SGHRS and CDR2 YFSETQ. This CDR3 region has 15 residues. In DNA form, the CDR3 reads TGCGCCAGCAGCCCGACTAGCGGTCGCCGCAATGAGCAGTTCTTC. Protein sequence: CASSPTSGRRNEQFF.

This clone was counted once. The gene calls are TRBV5-4 and TRBJ2-5; 9 positions match TRBD2. V dropped 4 bases and J dropped 3; count of bases not matched to a gene: 7. CDR1 and CDR2 (germline): SGHNT, YYREEE (reference sequence). This CDR3 has 15 amino acids. As DNA, the CDR3 is TGTGCCAGCAGCCTGAGCGGGGGGCTGAAAGAGACCCAGTACTTC. Its protein is CASSLSGGLKETQYF.

Note on this clone: Germline and junction disagree at one end, which may indicate a read error. This same CDR3 is encoded by further DNA sequences in the sample. V gene TRBV4-3 combines with J gene TRBJ1-5; D unclear. CDR1 LGHNA and CDR2 YSLEER come from the germline V gene. There are 12 residues in the CDR3. CDR3 DNA: TGCGCCAGCAGCCAAGGCTCCGAGCCCCAGCACTTT. Its protein is CASSQGSEPQHF.

The chain recombines TRBV4-2 with TRBJ2-2; D gene ambiguous. The CDR3 runs 19 residues. Germline CDR1 LGHNA, CDR2 YNFKEQ. Trimming stripped 1 base from V and 1 base from J, with 19 bases between. The CDR3 coding sequence is TGTGCCAGCAGCCAAGTGTCTGGCAGGAAAGTTGGGAACACCGGGGAGCTGTTTTTT. Its protein is CASSQVSGRKVGNTGELFF.

This chain joins TRBV6-1 and TRBJ1-1, with D maybe TRBD1 (5 bases). Germline V lookup: CDR1 MNHNS, CDR2 SASEGT. Trimming took off 5 bases at V and 1 base at J, with 14 bases between the two ends. The CDR3 has 15 amino acids. The CDR3 DNA reads as TGTGCCAGCAGTCTCCTCGGGACGGGGAACACTGAAGCTTTCTTT. Translated, it gives CASSLLGTGNTEAFF.

This chain connects TRBV11-1 to TRBJ2-7; D not certain. The germline V gene encodes CDR1 SGHAT and CDR2 FQDESV (reference sequence). The V and J ends lost 1 base and 3 bases respectively, with 10 bases between them. The CDR3 extends over 14 amino acids. The CDR3 coding sequence is TGTGCCAGCAGCTTAGACAGCATTTTCTACGAGCAGTACTTC. Translated: CASSLDSIFYEQYF.

The rearrangement joins TRBV19 to TRBJ2-5; no reliable D call. Trimming removed 4 bases from V and 5 bases from J, with 17 bases in between. There are 15 residues in the CDR3. Germline CDR1 and CDR2: LNHDA and SQIVND (reference sequence). The CDR3 loop is CASSKSPVGKETQYF. The CDR3 coding sequence is TGTGCCAGTAGTAAGTCCCCTGTAGGGAAGGAGACCCAGTACTTC.